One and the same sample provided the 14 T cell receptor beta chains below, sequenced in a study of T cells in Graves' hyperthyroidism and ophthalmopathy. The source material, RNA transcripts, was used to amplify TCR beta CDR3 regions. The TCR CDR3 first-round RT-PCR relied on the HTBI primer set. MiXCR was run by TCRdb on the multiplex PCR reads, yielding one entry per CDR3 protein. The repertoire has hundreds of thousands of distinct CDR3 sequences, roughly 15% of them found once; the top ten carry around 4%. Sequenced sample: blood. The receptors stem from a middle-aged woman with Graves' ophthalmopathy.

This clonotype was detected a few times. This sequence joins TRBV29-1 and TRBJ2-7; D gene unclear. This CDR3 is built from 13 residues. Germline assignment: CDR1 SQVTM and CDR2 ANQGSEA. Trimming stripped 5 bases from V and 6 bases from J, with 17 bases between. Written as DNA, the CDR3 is TGCAGCGTTCCTCTTGACTGGGCCGGCGAGCAGTACTTC. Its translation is CSVPLDWAGEQYF.

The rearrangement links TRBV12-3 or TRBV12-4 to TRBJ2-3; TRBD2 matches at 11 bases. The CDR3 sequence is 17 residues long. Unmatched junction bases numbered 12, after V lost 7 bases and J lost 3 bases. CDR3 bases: TGTGCCAGCAATCCGGGACTAGCGGACGGGGGGACAGATACGCAGTATTTT. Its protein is CASNPGLADGGTDTQYF.

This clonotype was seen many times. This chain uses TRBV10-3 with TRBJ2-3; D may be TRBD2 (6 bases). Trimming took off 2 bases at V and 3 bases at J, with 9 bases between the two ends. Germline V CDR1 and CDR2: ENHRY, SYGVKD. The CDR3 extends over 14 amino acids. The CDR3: CAISEGGDTDTQYF. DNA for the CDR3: TGTGCCATCAGTGAGGGCGGGGATACAGATACGCAGTATTTT.

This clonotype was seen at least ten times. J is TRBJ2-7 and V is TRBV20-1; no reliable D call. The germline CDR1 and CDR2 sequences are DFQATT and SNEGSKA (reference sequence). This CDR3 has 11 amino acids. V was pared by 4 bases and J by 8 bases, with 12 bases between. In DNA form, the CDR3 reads TGCAGTGCTACCCGGAACTATCAGCAGTACTTC. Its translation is CSATRNYQQYF.

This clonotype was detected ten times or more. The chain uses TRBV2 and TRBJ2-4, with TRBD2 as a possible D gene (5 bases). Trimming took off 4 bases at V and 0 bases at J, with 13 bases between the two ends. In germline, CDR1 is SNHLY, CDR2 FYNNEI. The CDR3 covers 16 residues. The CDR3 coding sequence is TGTGCCAGCAGTGGTCCTGGCGGACTAGCCAAAAACATTCAGTACTTC. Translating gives CASSGPGGLAKNIQYF.

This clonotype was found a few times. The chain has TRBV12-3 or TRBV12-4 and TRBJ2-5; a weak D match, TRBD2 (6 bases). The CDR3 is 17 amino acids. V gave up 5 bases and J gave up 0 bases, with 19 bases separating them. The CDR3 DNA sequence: TGTGCCAGCAGTCTGGGGCTCGGGACTGGAGACCAAGAGACCCAGTACTTC. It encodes CASSLGLGTGDQETQYF.

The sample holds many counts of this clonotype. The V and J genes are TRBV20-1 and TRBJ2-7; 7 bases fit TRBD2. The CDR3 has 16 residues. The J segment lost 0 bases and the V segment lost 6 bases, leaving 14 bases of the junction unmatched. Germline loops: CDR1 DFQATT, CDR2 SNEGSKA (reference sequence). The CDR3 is CSAYPSWAGDSYEQYF. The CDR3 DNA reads TGCAGTGCGTACCCCTCGTGGGCGGGAGACTCCTACGAGCAGTACTTC.

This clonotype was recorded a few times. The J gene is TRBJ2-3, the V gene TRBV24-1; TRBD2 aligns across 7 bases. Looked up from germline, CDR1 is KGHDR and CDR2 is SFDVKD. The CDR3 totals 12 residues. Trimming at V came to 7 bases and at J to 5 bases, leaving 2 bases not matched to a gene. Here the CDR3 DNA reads TGTGCCACCAGCTCTAGCGGAGATACGCAGTATTTT. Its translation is CATSSSGDTQYF.

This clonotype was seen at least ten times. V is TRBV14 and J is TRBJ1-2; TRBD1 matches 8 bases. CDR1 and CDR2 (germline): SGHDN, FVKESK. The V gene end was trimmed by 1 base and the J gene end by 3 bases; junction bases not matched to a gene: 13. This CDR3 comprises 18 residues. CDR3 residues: CASSQVDSPVTGDYGYTF. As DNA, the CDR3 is TGTGCCAGCAGCCAAGTCGACTCCCCGGTGACAGGGGACTATGGCTACACCTTC.

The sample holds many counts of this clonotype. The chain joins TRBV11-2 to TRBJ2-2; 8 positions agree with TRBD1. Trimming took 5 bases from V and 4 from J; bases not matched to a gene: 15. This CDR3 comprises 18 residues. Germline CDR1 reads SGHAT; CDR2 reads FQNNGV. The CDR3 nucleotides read TGTGCCAGCAGCAAGGTTGGGGTCGGGACAGGAGGCACCGGGGAGCTGTTTTTT. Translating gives CASSKVGVGTGGTGELFF.

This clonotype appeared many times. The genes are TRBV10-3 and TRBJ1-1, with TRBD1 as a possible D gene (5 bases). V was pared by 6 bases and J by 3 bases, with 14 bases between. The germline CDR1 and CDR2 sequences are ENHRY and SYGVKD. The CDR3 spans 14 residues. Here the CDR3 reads CAIRDTGFDTEAFF. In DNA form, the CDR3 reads TGTGCCATCAGAGACACAGGCTTTGACACTGAAGCTTTCTTT.

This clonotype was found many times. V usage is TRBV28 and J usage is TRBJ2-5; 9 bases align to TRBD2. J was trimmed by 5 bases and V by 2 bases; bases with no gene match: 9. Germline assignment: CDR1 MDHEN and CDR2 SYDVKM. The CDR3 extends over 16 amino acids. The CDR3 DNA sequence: TGTGCCAGCAGTTTAATGGCGGGAGGGTCCAGGGAGACCCAGTACTTC. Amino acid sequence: CASSLMAGGSRETQYF.

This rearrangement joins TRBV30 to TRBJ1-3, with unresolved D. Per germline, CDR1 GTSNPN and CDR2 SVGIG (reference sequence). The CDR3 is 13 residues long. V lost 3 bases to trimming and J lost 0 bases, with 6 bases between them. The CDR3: CAWRDSSGNTIYF. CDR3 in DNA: TGTGCCTGGAGGGACTCCTCTGGAAACACCATATATTTT. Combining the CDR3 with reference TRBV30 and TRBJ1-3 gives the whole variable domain SQTIHQWPATLVQPVGSPLSLECTVEGTSNPNLYWYRQAAGRGLQLLFYSVGIGQISSEVPQNLSASRPQDRQFILSSKKLLLSDSGFYLCAWRDSSGNTIYFGEGSWLTVV.

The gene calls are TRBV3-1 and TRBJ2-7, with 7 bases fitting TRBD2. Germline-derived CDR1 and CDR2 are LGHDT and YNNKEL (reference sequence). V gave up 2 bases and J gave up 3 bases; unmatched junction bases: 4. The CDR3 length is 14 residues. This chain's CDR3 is CASSQRGGLYEQYF. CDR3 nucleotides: TGTGCCAGCAGCCAACGGGGAGGGCTCTACGAGCAGTACTTC.